These 2 T cell receptor beta chains were sequenced from one sample in a study of T cell repertoires in cytomegalovirus infection (dated by TCRdb to the late 2010s). TCRdb shows the sequencer as Illumina HiSeq 1500. TCRdb applied fastp at Q25 and MiXCR to the public reads, then kept only in-frame beta chains. Each entry merges the rows of one CDR3 protein and shows their most common DNA and genes. Here the sample has about 150,000 distinct CDR3 sequences; more than 30% occur a single time. The ten most abundant clones make up roughly 47% of the sample. No antigen has been assigned to these receptors. The treatment or condition label corresponds to: in vitro stimulation with specific CMV peptide epitopes to enrich CMV-specific T cells. The specimen comprised CD8+ T cells from cultured PBMCs, sampled from culture after CMV antigen stimulation. These receptor sequences come from a human donor in good health (CMV status not recorded). Some clones in this sample may be carry-over from other donors' samples.

The sample holds many counts of this clonotype. V gene TRBV6-1 combines with J gene TRBJ2-1; the D call may be TRBD1 or TRBD2 (7 bases each). The CDR3 length is 14 residues. The germline CDR1 and CDR2 sequences are MNHNS and SASEGT. Between the trimmed V and J ends, which lost 3 bases and 4 bases, there was a span of 10 bases. The CDR3 nucleotides are TGTGCCAGCAGTGAGCAGGGGGGGTACAATGAGCAGTTCTTC. This translates into CASSEQGGYNEQFF.

This clonotype showed up just a few times. This chain connects TRBV12-3 or TRBV12-4 to TRBJ1-1, with D uncertain. V lost 6 bases and J 6 bases, leaving 14 bases between the germline ends. This CDR3 is built from 13 residues. CDR3 loop: CASSKTGTPEAFF. CDR3 sequence (DNA): TGTGCCAGCAGCAAGACCGGAACCCCTGAAGCTTTCTTT.